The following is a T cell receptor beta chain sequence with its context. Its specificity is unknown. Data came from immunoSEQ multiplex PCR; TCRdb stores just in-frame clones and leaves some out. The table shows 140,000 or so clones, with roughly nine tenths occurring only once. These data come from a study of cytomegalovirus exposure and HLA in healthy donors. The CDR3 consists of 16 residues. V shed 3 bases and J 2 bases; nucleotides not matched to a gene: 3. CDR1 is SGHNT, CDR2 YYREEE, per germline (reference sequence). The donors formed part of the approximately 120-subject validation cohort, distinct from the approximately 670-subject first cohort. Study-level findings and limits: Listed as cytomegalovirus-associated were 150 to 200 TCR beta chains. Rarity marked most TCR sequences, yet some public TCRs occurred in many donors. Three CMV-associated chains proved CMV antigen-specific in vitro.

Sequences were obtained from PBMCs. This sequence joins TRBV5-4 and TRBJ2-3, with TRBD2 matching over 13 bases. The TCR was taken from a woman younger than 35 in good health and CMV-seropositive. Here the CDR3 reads CASSSGLAGSTDTQYF. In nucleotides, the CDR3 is TGTGCCAGCAGCTCGGGACTAGCGGGGTCCACAGATACGCAGTATTTT.